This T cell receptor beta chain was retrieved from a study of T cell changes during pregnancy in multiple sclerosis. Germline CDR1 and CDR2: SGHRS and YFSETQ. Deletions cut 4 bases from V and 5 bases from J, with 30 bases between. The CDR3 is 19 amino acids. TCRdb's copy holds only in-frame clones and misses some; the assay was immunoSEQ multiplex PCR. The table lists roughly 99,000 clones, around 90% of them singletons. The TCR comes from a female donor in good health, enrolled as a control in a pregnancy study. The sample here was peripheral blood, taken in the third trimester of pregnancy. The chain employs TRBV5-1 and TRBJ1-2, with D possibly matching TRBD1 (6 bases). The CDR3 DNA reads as TGCGCCAGCAGCCCCCTCAACCAGAGGCAGGGGACCTCTCCGTATGGCTACACCTTC. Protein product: CASSPLNQRQGTSPYGYTF.